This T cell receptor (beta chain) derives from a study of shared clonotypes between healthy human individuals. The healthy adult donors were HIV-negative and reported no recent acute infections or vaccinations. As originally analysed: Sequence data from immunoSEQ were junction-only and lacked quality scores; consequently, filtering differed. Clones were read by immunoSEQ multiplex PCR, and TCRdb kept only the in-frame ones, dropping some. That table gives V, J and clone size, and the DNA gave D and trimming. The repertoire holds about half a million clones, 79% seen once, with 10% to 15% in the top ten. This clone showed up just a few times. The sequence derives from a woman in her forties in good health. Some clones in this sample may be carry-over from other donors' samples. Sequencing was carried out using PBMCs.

The CDR3 coding sequence is TGTGCCAGCATGGGACAGGGGTTCACTGAAGCTTTCTTT. This encodes CASMGQGFTEAFF. The V gene is TRBV2, the J gene TRBJ1-1; 10 bases align to TRBD1. Losses at the gene ends were 7 bases for V and 4 bases for J; bases not matched to a gene: 3. Germline V gene sequence: CDR1 SNHLY, CDR2 FYNNEI. The CDR3 consists of 13 residues.